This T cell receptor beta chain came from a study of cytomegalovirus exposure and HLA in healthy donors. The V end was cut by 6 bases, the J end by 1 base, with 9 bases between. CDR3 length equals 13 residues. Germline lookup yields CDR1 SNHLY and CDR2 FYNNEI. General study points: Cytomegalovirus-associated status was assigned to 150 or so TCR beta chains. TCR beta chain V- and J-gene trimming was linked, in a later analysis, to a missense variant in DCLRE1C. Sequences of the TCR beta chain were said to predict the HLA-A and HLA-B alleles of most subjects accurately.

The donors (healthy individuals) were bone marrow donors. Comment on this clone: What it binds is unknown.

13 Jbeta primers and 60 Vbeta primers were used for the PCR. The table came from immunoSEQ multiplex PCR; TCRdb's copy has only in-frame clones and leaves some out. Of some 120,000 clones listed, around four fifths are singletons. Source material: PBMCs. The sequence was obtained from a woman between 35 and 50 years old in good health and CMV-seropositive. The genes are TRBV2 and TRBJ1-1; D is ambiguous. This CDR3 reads CASSQQWNTEAFF. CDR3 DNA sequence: TGTGCCAGCAGCCAACAGTGGAACACTGAAGCTTTCTTT.